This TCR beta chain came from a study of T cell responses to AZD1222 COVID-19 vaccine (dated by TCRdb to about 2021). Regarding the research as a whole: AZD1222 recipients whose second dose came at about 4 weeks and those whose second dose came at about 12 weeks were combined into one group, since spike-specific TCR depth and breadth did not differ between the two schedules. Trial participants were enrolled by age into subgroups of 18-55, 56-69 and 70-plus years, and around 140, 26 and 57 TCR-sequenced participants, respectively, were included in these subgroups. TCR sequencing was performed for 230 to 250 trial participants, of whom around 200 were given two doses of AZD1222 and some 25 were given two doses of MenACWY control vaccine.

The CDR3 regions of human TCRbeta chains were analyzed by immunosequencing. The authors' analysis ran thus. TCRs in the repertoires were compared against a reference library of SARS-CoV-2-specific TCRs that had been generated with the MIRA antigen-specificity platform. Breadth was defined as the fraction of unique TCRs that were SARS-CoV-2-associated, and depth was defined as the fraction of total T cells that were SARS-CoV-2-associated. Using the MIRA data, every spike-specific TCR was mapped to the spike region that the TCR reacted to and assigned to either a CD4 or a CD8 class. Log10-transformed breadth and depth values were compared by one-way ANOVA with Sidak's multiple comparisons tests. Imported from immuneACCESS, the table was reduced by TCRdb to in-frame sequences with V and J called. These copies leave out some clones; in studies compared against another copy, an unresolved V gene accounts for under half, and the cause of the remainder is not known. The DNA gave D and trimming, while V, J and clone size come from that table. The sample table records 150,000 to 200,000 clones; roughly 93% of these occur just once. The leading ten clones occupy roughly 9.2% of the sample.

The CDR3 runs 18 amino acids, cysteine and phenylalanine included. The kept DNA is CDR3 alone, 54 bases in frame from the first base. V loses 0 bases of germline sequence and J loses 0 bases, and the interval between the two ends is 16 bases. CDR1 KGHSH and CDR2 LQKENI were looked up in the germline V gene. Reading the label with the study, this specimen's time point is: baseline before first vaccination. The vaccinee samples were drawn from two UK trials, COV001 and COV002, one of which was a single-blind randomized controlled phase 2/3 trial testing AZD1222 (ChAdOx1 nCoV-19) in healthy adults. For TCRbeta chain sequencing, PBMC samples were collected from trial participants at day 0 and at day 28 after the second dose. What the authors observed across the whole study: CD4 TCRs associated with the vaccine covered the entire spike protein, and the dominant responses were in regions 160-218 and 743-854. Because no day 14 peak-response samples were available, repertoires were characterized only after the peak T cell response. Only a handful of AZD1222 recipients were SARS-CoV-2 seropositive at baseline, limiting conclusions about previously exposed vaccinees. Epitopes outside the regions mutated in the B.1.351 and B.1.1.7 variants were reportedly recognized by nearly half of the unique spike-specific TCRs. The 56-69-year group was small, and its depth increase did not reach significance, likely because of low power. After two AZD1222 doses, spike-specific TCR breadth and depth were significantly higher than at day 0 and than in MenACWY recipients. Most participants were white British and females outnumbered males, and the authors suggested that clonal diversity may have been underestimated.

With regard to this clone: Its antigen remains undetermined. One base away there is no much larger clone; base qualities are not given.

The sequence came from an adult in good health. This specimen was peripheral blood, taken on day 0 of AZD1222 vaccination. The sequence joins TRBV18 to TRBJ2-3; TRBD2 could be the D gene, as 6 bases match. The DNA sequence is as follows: TGTGCCAGCTCACCACCGTTATTTAGCGGTCCTAGCACAGATACGCAGTATTTT. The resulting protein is CASSPPLFSGPSTDTQYF.